The 18 T cell receptor beta chains given below trace back to one sample, sequenced in a study of blood T cell repertoires in COVID-19 (dated by TCRdb to the early 2020s). Library preparation used the immunoSEQ multiplex PCR assay. Held by TCRdb, this immuneACCESS table contains in-frame sequences only and omits some clones. Under half of the omission traces to an unresolved V gene where checked; the cause of the rest is unknown. The sample yields about 200,000 clones; approximately 90% were counted once. Of the sample, around 6.5% falls within the top ten clones. Material for sequencing was peripheral blood. Receptors originate from an elderly man with acute or convalescent COVID-19.

The rearrangement joins TRBV7-2 to TRBJ2-3; 13 bases line up with TRBD2. The CDR3 length is 16 residues. The germline CDR1 and CDR2 sequences are SGHTA and FQGNSA. V lost 1 base to trimming and J lost 5 bases; unmatched junction nucleotides: 3. In nucleotides, the CDR3 is TGTGCCAGCAGCTTAGGACTAGCGGGAGGAGGAGATACGCAGTATTTT. It codes for CASSLGLAGGGDTQYF.

This clone has just one count. This chain connects TRBV7-3 to TRBJ2-1; D perhaps matches TRBD1 (6 bases). This CDR3 has 16 amino acids. Trimming pared 5 bases from V and 3 bases from J, leaving 17 bases between. Germline CDR1 SGHTA, CDR2 FQGTGA. CDR3 bases: TGTGCCAGCAGCGACAACCCCGGACAGTTCTACAATGAGCAGTTCTTC. It codes for CASSDNPGQFYNEQFF.

V is TRBV7-9 and J is TRBJ1-2; D unclear. Germline V lookup: CDR1 SEHNR, CDR2 FQNEAQ (reference sequence). Deletions cut 1 base from V and 4 bases from J, with 13 bases between. The CDR3 has 15 residues. Written as DNA, the CDR3 is TGTGCCAGCAGCTTAGGTTCAGCCGGAGGCTATGGCTACACCTTC. It translates to CASSLGSAGGYGYTF.

The rearrangement links TRBV12-5 to TRBJ1-2; perhaps TRBD1 as D (6 bases). Germline CDR1 reads LGHNT; CDR2 reads FRNRAP. V dropped 5 bases and J dropped 2 bases, with 18 bases sitting between them. The CDR3 contains 16 residues. CDR3 loop: CASGLGTGLGNYGYTF. The CDR3 region has the DNA TGTGCTAGTGGTCTTGGTACAGGGTTAGGGAACTATGGCTACACCTTC. Full variable domain (remainder filled in from reference TRBV12-5 and TRBJ1-2): DARVTQTPRHKVTEMGQEVTMRCQPILGHNTVFWYRQTMMQGLELLAYFRNRAPLDDSGMPKDRFSAEMPDATLATLKIQPSEPRDSAVYFCASGLGTGLGNYGYTFGSGTRLTVV.

This clone was picked up a small number of times. The chain's CDR3 is CASSGTSDDEQFF. The CDR3 region has the DNA TGCGCCAGCAGCGGTACTAGCGACGATGAGCAGTTCTTC. The chain uses TRBV5-1 and TRBJ2-1, with 7 bases aligning to TRBD2. The V gene's germline CDR1 is SGHRS and CDR2 YFSETQ. The CDR3 totals 13 residues. V was clipped by 4 bases and J by 8 bases; unmatched bases: 6.

The rearrangement links TRBV7-3 to TRBJ2-3, with 8 bases identical to TRBD1. The CDR3 runs to 16 residues. The germline V gene has CDR1 SGHTA and CDR2 FQGTGA. V lost 5 bases and J lost 2; bases outside the gene matches: 9. CDR3 region: CASSINRQGSTDTQYF. CDR3 DNA sequence: TGTGCCAGCAGCATCAATCGACAGGGGTCCACAGATACGCAGTATTTT. Full variable domain (outside the CDR3, taken from reference TRBV7-3 and TRBJ2-3): GAGVSQTPSNKVTEKGKYVELRCDPISGHTALYWYRQSLGQGPEFLIYFQGTGAADDSGLPNDRFFAVRPEGSVSTLKIQRTERGDSAVYLCASSINRQGSTDTQYFGPGTRLTVL.

The rearrangement joins TRBV28 to TRBJ1-1; 10 bases match TRBD1. The ends lost 3 bases at V and 3 bases at J; junction bases unmatched: 7. The CDR3 contains 16 residues. The germline gives CDR1 MDHEN, CDR2 SYDVKM. The CDR3 nucleotides are TGTGCCAGCAGTTTCACCGGGACAGGGGTGTACACTGAAGCTTTCTTT. It translates to CASSFTGTGVYTEAFF.

This chain uses TRBV5-1 with TRBJ2-7, with 8 positions matching TRBD2. Losses at the gene ends were 0 bases for V and 2 bases for J; bases not matched to a gene: 4. The germline CDR1 and CDR2 sequences are SGHRS and YFSETQ. The CDR3 has 15 amino acids. CDR3 protein: CASSLAGSGTYEQYF. CDR3 sequence (DNA): TGCGCCAGCAGCTTGGCTGGTAGCGGGACCTACGAGCAGTACTTC. Supplemented by reference TRBV5-1 and TRBJ2-7, the full variable domain reads KAGVTQTPRYLIKTRGQQVTLSCSPISGHRSVSWYQQTPGQGLQFLFEYFSETQRNKGNFPGRFSGRQFSNSRSEMNVSTLELGDSALYLCASSLAGSGTYEQYFGPGTRLTVT.

The CDR3 DNA reads TGTGCCAGTAGTATTATGCCAACAGGGATAGTGAGCAATCAGCCCCAGCATTTT. Protein sequence: CASSIMPTGIVSNQPQHF. This sequence joins TRBV19 and TRBJ1-5; perhaps TRBD1 as D (6 bases). The V end lost 3 bases, the J end lost 1 base, and 19 bases lay between the germline ends. The CDR3 has 18 residues. The germline V gene encodes CDR1 LNHDA and CDR2 SQIVND (reference sequence).

The chain employs TRBV7-3 and TRBJ2-1; possibly TRBD2 for D (5 bases). This CDR3 comprises 16 residues. V was shortened by 5 bases and J by 7 bases, with 21 bases between the two germline ends. Germline V gene data show CDR1 as SGHTA and CDR2 as FQGTGA. The CDR3 here is CASSATPGITGNEQFF. The DNA for the CDR3 is TGTGCCAGCAGCGCCACGCCCGGGATAACGGGAAATGAGCAGTTCTTC.

This clone appeared a single time. This chain uses TRBV28 with TRBJ1-1; 7 bases agree with TRBD1. The CDR3 is 14 residues long. Germline lookup yields CDR1 MDHEN and CDR2 SYDVKM. The trim removed 8 bases at V and 3 bases at J, leaving 9 bases unmatched. The CDR3 nucleotides read TGTGCCAGCGGGATACAGGGGCTGGACACTGAAGCTTTCTTT. Translated: CASGIQGLDTEAFF. Drawing the rest from reference TRBV28 and TRBJ1-1, the complete variable domain is DVKVTQSSRYLVKRTGEKVFLECVQDMDHENMFWYRQDPGLGLRLIYFSYDVKMKEKGDIPEGYSVSREKKERFSLILESASTNQTSMYLCASGIQGLDTEAFFGQGTRLTVV.

The gene calls are TRBV27 and TRBJ2-5; a possible D gene is TRBD2 (7 bases). V dropped 4 bases and J dropped 4 bases, with 16 bases sitting between them. Germline V gives CDR1 MNHEY, CDR2 SMNVEV (reference sequence). The CDR3 sequence is 15 residues long. This chain's CDR3 is CASSYSGGRGETQYF. The CDR3 DNA is TGTGCCAGCAGTTATTCGGGGGGCAGGGGAGAGACCCAGTACTTC.

This chain's CDR3 is CASSLVSQGADTQYF. CDR3 nucleotides: TGCGCCAGCAGCTTGGTAAGCCAGGGCGCAGATACGCAGTATTTT. The chain has TRBV5-1 and TRBJ2-3, with D possibly TRBD1 on 5 matching bases. The length of the CDR3 is 15 residues. Germline assignment: CDR1 SGHRS and CDR2 YFSETQ. The germline V and J ends were trimmed by 0 bases and 4 bases, with 12 bases remaining between them. The full variable domain, rest sourced from reference TRBV5-1 and TRBJ2-3, is KAGVTQTPRYLIKTRGQQVTLSCSPISGHRSVSWYQQTPGQGLQFLFEYFSETQRNKGNFPGRFSGRQFSNSRSEMNVSTLELGDSALYLCASSLVSQGADTQYFGPGTRLTVL.

V usage is TRBV11-3 and J usage is TRBJ2-7, with TRBD2 as a possible D gene (7 bases). Germline loops: CDR1 SGHNT, CDR2 YENEEA. V was clipped by 4 bases and J by 7 bases, with 20 bases between them. CDR3 length equals 15 residues. The DNA for the CDR3 is TGTGCCAGCAGCTCGGGGGGACAACCCACCCGTGAGCAGTACTTC. Its protein is CASSSGGQPTREQYF.

The chain has TRBV12-3 or TRBV12-4 and TRBJ2-7, with a tentative D call TRBD1 (6 bases). There are 13 residues in the CDR3. V was shortened by 4 bases and J by 2 bases, with 9 bases between the two germline ends. In DNA form, the CDR3 reads TGTGCCAGCAGTTACACAGGGACCTACGAGCAGTACGTC. Its translation is CASSYTGTYEQYV.

This chain connects TRBV28 to TRBJ1-5; tentative D call: TRBD1 (6 bases). Germline V gene lookup returns CDR1 MDHEN and CDR2 SYDVKM. This CDR3 region has 13 residues. V shed 6 bases and J shed 3 bases, with 9 bases lying between them. The CDR3 coding sequence is TGTGCCAGCAGGCCAGGGGCCAATCAGCCCCAGCATTTT. Translating gives CASRPGANQPQHF.

The CDR3 nucleotides are TGTGCCAGTAGGGGACAGGGGGCGGCTGAAGCTTTCTTT. Its protein product is CASRGQGAAEAFF. V is TRBV19 and J is TRBJ1-1; 12 nucleotides line up with TRBD1. The CDR3 runs to 13 residues. Germline V gene sequence: CDR1 LNHDA, CDR2 SQIVND (reference sequence). V was clipped by 6 bases and J by 6 bases; unmatched bases: 2. Supplemented by reference TRBV19 and TRBJ1-1, the full variable domain reads DGGITQSPKYLFRKEGQNVTLSCEQNLNHDAMYWYRQDPGQGLRLIYYSQIVNDFQKGDIAEGYSVSREKKESFPLTVTSAQKNPTAFYLCASRGQGAAEAFFGQGTRLTVV.

The genes are TRBV12-2 and TRBJ2-7; the D call of TRBD2 is as the table states it, not checked on the DNA. TRBV12-2 is a documented pseudogene. The CDR3 has 16 amino acids. CDR3 protein: CASRPSSGRASYEQYV. The CDR3 bases are TGTGCAAGTCGCCCAAGTAGCGGGAGGGCCAGCTACGAGCAGTACGTC.